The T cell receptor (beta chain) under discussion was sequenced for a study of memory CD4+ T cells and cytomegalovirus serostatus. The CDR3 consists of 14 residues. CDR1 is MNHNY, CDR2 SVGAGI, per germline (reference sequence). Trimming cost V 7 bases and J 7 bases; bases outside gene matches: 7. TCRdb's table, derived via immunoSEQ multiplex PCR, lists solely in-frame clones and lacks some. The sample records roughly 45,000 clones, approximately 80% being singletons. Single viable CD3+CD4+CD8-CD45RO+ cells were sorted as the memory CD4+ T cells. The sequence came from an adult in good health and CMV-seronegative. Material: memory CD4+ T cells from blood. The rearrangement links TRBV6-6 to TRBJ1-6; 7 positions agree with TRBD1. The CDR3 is CASKRQGVNSPLHF. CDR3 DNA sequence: TGTGCCAGCAAACGACAGGGAGTGAATTCACCCCTCCACTTT.